The text below deals with one TCR beta chain. The record originates from a study of graft-versus-host responses after intestinal transplantation. Processing released intraepithelial and lamina propria lymphocytes from the graft tissue. The assay was immunoSEQ multiplex PCR, and TCRdb's table has in-frame clones only and misses some. The table shows 60,000 to 75,000 clones, with roughly 90% occurring only once. The material was ileum tissue, obtained 350 to 400 days after transplant. The TCR comes from a human patient who received an intestinal transplant, so some T cells may come from the graft donor.

The CDR3 is CASTDGGRLYEQYF. The CDR3 DNA sequence: TGTGCCAGCACCGACGGTGGCAGGCTTTACGAGCAGTACTTC. This chain connects TRBV7-2 to TRBJ2-7; no firm D call. The CDR3 is made up of 14 amino acids. Trimming shortened V by 7 bases and J by 4 bases, and 17 bases separated the two germline ends. Germline V gene data show CDR1 as SGHTA and CDR2 as FQGNSA.